A selection of T cell receptor beta chains follows, all from one sample in a study of human T cells and chemical hapten exposure. TCRdb called the RACE reads again in MiXCR, with one record for every CDR3 protein. The data hold more than 60,000 distinct CDR3 sequences, with approximately 10% observed a single time. This specimen consisted of whole blood, obtained in connection with sensitization to the hapten diphenylcyclopropenone (DPC). These receptors all come from a woman aged 45 to 65 with alopecia areata. Some clones in this sample may be carry-over from other donors' samples. Each CDR3 is given with its conserved first and last residue. Fields, in order: V gene, J gene, D gene, clone size, CDR3 protein, CDR3 DNA. The D gene is left open where the match is weak. Not every row has a clone size; where given, it reads once, few, many or a size class.

TRBV7-2	TRBJ2-3	-	-	CASSSPSRRDTQYF	TGTGCCAGCAGCTCGCCCTCCCGGAGAGATACGCAGTATTTT
TRBV29-1	TRBJ2-5	-	many	CSVGMNGQETQYF	TGCAGCGTTGGAATGAATGGGCAAGAGACCCAGTACTTC
TRBV20-1	TRBJ2-3	TRBD2	many	CSVTGTSGSLDTQYF	TGCAGTGTTACAGGGACTAGCGGTTCATTAGATACGCAGTATTTT
TRBV5-1	TRBJ2-5	TRBD2	-	CASRKGTSGADQETQYF	TGCGCCAGCCGCAAGGGGACTAGCGGAGCCGATCAAGAGACCCAGTACTTC
TRBV5-6	TRBJ2-1	-	few	CASSRGASYNEQFF	TGTGCCAGCAGTCGAGGAGCCTCCTACAATGAGCAGTTCTTC
TRBV12-2	TRBJ1-1	-	-	CASRHDGVNGNTEAFF	TGTGCAAGTCGCCACGACGGGGTAAATGGGAACACTGAAGCTTTCTTT
TRBV20-1	TRBJ1-6	-	-	CSASPGLNSPLHF	TGCAGTGCTAGCCCGGGGCTAAATTCACCCCTCCACTTT
TRBV20-1	TRBJ2-7	TRBD1	many	CSASPRDRPYEQYF	TGCAGTGCTAGTCCCCGGGACAGACCTTACGAGCAGTACTTC
TRBV5-1	TRBJ2-1	-	few	CASSLVFSSSYNEQFF	TGCGCCAGCAGCTTGGTGTTCTCCAGCTCCTACAATGAGCAGTTCTTC
TRBV12-3/TRBV12-4	TRBJ2-7	-	many	CASSLVGARSSYEQYF	TGTGCCAGCAGTTTAGTAGGCGCGAGAAGCTCCTACGAGCAGTACTTC
TRBV27	TRBJ2-1	TRBD2	many	CASSLWGGSLNTNEQFF	TGTGCCAGCAGTTTATGGGGCGGGAGCCTTAATACGAATGAGCAGTTCTTC
TRBV5-1	TRBJ2-1	-	many	CASSLVPSLSSYNEQFF	TGCGCCAGCAGCTTGGTCCCTAGCTTAAGCTCCTACAATGAGCAGTTCTTC
TRBV19	TRBJ1-1	-	many	CASSIRMTVLNTEAFF	TGTGCCAGTAGTATCCGGATGACAGTATTGAACACTGAAGCTTTCTTT
TRBV5-1	TRBJ2-2	TRBD1	few	CASSLGRTGVNTGELFF	TGCGCCAGCAGCTTGGGAAGGACAGGGGTAAACACCGGGGAGCTGTTTTTT
TRBV28	TRBJ1-5	-	many	CASTRRGAGQPQHF	TGTGCCAGCACCCGACGGGGGGCGGGTCAGCCCCAGCATTTT